These 28 T cell receptor beta chains were all obtained from the same sample, sequenced in a study of blood T cell repertoires in COVID-19. TCRdb's copy holds only in-frame clones and misses some; the assay was immunoSEQ multiplex PCR. Here the sample spans roughly 190,000 clones, about 83% being singletons. The material sequenced was peripheral blood. These receptors came from a woman in her 70s with active or convalescent COVID-19.

This chain joins TRBV7-9 and TRBJ1-2; D gene unclear. CDR3 length: 13 residues. V lost 5 bases to trimming and J lost 4 bases, with 11 bases between them. From germline, CDR1 is SEHNR and CDR2 FQNEAQ (reference sequence). The CDR3 coding sequence is TGTGCCAGCAGCCCACGAGGCACCTATGGCTACACCTTC. This translates into CASSPRGTYGYTF. Based on the CDR3 plus reference TRBV7-9 and TRBJ1-2, the full variable domain is DTGVSQNPRHKITKRGQNVTFRCDPISEHNRLYWYRQTLGQGPEFLTYFQNEAQLEKSRLLSDRFSAERPKGSFSTLEIQRTEQGDSAMYLCASSPRGTYGYTFGSGTRLTVV.

V gene TRBV3-1 (or the pseudogene TRBV3-2) combines with J gene TRBJ1-1, with 8 positions matching TRBD1. J gave up 3 bases and V 4 bases, and 7 bases lay outside the gene matches. This CDR3 spans 15 amino acids. Germline V gene lookup returns CDR1 LGHDT and CDR2 YNNKEL (reference sequence). The CDR3 loop reads CASSPLTGVDTEAFF. In DNA form, the CDR3 reads TGTGCCAGCAGCCCTTTGACAGGGGTCGACACTGAAGCTTTCTTT.

V and J are TRBV4-1 and TRBJ1-3; D is uncertain. Looked up from germline, CDR1 is MGHRA and CDR2 is YSYEKL. Trimming shortened V by 3 bases and J by 0 bases, and 9 bases separated the two germline ends. This CDR3 spans 15 amino acids. The CDR3 bases are TGCGCCAGCAGCCATGATGGAGTCTCTGGAAACACCATATATTTT. Translating gives CASSHDGVSGNTIYF.

This clone has only a few counts. The CDR3 sequence is CASSPGAGDYNEQFF. The CDR3 coding sequence is TGTGCCAGCAGCCCCGGGGCGGGGGACTACAATGAGCAGTTCTTC. V gene TRBV6-5 combines with J gene TRBJ2-1, with 7 bases fitting TRBD2. V lost 6 bases and J lost 3; bases outside the gene matches: 8. Germline V gene data show CDR1 as MNHEY and CDR2 as SVGAGI. This CDR3 is built from 15 residues.

The chain combines TRBV5-4 with TRBJ1-3; D is unclear. The germline V and J ends were trimmed by 6 bases and 0 bases, with 7 bases remaining between them. The CDR3 is 13 amino acids. The germline V gene encodes CDR1 SGHNT and CDR2 YYREEE (reference sequence). This chain's CDR3 is CASKSRSGNTIYF. The CDR3 coding sequence is TGTGCCAGCAAATCCCGCTCTGGAAACACCATATATTTT.

This chain connects TRBV11-3 to TRBJ1-2; D is unclear. CDR3 size: 20 residues. CDR1 and CDR2 from the germline V gene are SGHNT and YENEEA. V was cut by 0 bases and J by 3 bases, with 26 bases left in between. The CDR3 protein is CASSLEVGRRRGRLDYGYTF. The CDR3 region has the DNA TGTGCCAGCAGCTTAGAGGTCGGAAGACGGAGAGGTAGGCTAGACTATGGCTACACCTTC. The full variable domain, completed using reference TRBV11-3 and TRBJ1-2, is EAGVVQSPRYKIIEKKQPVAFWCNPISGHNTLYWYLQNLGQGPELLIRYENEEAVDDSQLPKDRFSAERLKGVDSTLKIQPAELGDSAVYLCASSLEVGRRRGRLDYGYTFGSGTRLTVV.

The chain carries TRBV19 and TRBJ2-1; 8 nucleotides align to TRBD1. The junction had 9 bases not matched to a gene; V was cut back by 3 bases and J by 8 bases. Looked up from germline, CDR1 is LNHDA and CDR2 is SQIVND (reference sequence). CDR3 size: 15 residues. CDR3: CASSMLPGQEDEQFF. CDR3 sequence (DNA): TGTGCCAGTAGTATGTTACCGGGACAGGAGGATGAGCAGTTCTTC.

V gene TRBV5-1 combines with J gene TRBJ2-1; 8 bases align to TRBD1. Germline V lookup: CDR1 SGHRS, CDR2 YFSETQ. The CDR3 is made up of 15 amino acids. V shed 4 bases and J 6 bases; nucleotides not matched to a gene: 9. CDR3 sequence reads: CASSTRGLEGNEQFF. The CDR3 DNA follows: TGCGCCAGCAGCACCAGGGGGCTAGAGGGCAATGAGCAGTTCTTC.

Many counts were recorded for this clone. The chain's CDR3 is CASSLYGRNNEQFF. CDR3 sequence (DNA): TGTGCCAGCAGCTTATACGGGAGGAACAATGAGCAGTTCTTC. This sequence joins TRBV7-9 and TRBJ2-1; 7 bases are a match to TRBD2. Germline trimming cut 2 bases from V and 5 bases from J; bases unmatched to any gene: 3. Per the germline V gene, CDR1 is SEHNR and CDR2 is FQNEAQ (reference sequence). The CDR3 has 14 amino acids.

Here the CDR3 reads CASSPPSGNEQFF. CDR3 bases: TGCGCCAGCAGCCCCCCTAGCGGTAATGAGCAGTTCTTC. This chain links TRBV5-1 with TRBJ2-1, with TRBD2 identical over 7 bases. The V segment lost 4 bases and the J segment 7 bases; nucleotides outside the gene matches: 5. The germline CDR1 and CDR2 sequences are SGHRS and YFSETQ. The CDR3 consists of 13 residues.

The J gene is TRBJ1-5, the V gene TRBV7-2; no firm D call. Germline V gene data show CDR1 as SGHTA and CDR2 as FQGNSA. The CDR3 spans 13 residues. Between the trimmed V and J ends, which lost 0 bases and 6 bases, there was a span of 6 bases. CDR3 coding DNA: TGTGCCAGCAGCTTAGCGGGGAGTCAGCCCCAGCATTTT. It codes for CASSLAGSQPQHF.

This chain uses TRBV5-4 with TRBJ2-2; 12 nucleotides line up with TRBD1. The CDR3 is 17 residues long. V dropped 0 bases and J dropped 7; count of bases not matched to a gene: 7. The germline gives CDR1 SGHNT, CDR2 YYREEE (reference sequence). CDR3 loop: CASSLVGTGGINGELFF. In DNA, the CDR3 is TGTGCCAGCAGCTTGGTCGGGACAGGGGGCATCAACGGGGAGCTGTTTTTT.

This CDR3 is CASGHTPLRGGQITDTQYF. The CDR3 DNA follows: TGTGCTAGTGGTCATACCCCCCTCCGGGGTGGCCAAATCACAGATACGCAGTATTTT. The chain couples TRBV12-5 to TRBJ2-3; a weak D match, TRBD2 (5 bases). The CDR3 consists of 19 residues. Trimming stripped 5 bases from V and 2 bases from J, with 26 bases between. Per the germline V gene, CDR1 is LGHNT and CDR2 is FRNRAP.

The chain employs TRBV5-1 and TRBJ1-1; 10 nucleotides align to TRBD1. The CDR3 runs to 15 residues. In germline, CDR1 is SGHRS, CDR2 YFSETQ. Trimming took 3 bases from V and 5 from J; bases not matched to a gene: 7. CDR3 in amino acids: CASSYEGQGITEAFF. The CDR3 coding sequence is TGCGCCAGCAGCTACGAGGGACAGGGGATAACTGAAGCTTTCTTT.

The chain uses TRBV7-9 and TRBJ2-3, with a tentative D call TRBD1 (5 bases). The germline CDR1 and CDR2 sequences are SEHNR and FQNEAQ (reference sequence). Trimming took off 1 base at V and 1 base at J, with 9 bases between the two ends. CDR3 length: 15 residues. The DNA for the CDR3 is TGTGCCAGCAGCTTAGGACAGAGAGGCACAGATACGCAGTATTTT. Residues: CASSLGQRGTDTQYF.

The chain carries TRBV5-5 and TRBJ1-3; D is possibly TRBD1 (6 bases). Germline V gene data show CDR1 as SGHKS and CDR2 as YYEKEE (reference sequence). Trimming cost V 1 base and J 0 bases, with 11 bases left between them. This CDR3 has 16 residues. The CDR3 loop reads CASSLFPGDSGNTIYF. The CDR3 coding sequence is TGTGCCAGCAGCTTGTTCCCAGGGGACTCTGGAAACACCATATATTTT.

The V call is TRBV28, the J call TRBJ1-1, with TRBD1 identical over 9 bases. Germline CDR1 MDHEN, CDR2 SYDVKM. The CDR3 length is 11 residues. Trimming at V came to 6 bases and at J to 10 bases, leaving 3 bases not matched to a gene. The CDR3 bases are TGTGCCAGCAGCCTGGGACAGGGAGCTTTCTTT. Its protein is CASSLGQGAFF.

The genes are TRBV7-9 and TRBJ2-3; TRBD2 matches 7 bases. Per the germline V gene, CDR1 is SEHNR and CDR2 is FQNEAQ (reference sequence). After removal of 1 base from V and 2 bases from J, the junction contained 3 bases not matched to a gene. This CDR3 is built from 15 residues. CDR3: CASSLGGRDTDTQYF. The CDR3 nucleotides are TGTGCCAGCAGCTTAGGCGGGAGAGACACAGATACGCAGTATTTT.

This clone was seen a few times. The chain couples TRBV25-1 to TRBJ1-1; a weak D match, TRBD1 (5 bases). Per germline, CDR1 MGHDK and CDR2 SYGVNS. With 8 bases removed from V and 0 bases from J, the gap between germline ends came to 19 bases. There are 16 residues in the CDR3. The CDR3 loop reads CASQEPSSGMNTEAFF. The CDR3 nucleotides are TGTGCCAGCCAAGAACCCTCCTCAGGGATGAACACTGAAGCTTTCTTT.

The chain employs TRBV6-5 and TRBJ1-2, with TRBD1 matching over 7 bases. The junction had 8 bases not matched to a gene; V was cut back by 6 bases and J by 1 base. The CDR3 is made up of 15 amino acids. The V gene's germline CDR1 is MNHEY and CDR2 SVGAGI. The CDR3 reads CASRAPGTVNYGYTF. In nucleotides, the CDR3 is TGTGCCAGCAGAGCCCCCGGGACAGTTAACTATGGCTACACCTTC.

J is TRBJ2-1 and V is TRBV3-1 (or the pseudogene TRBV3-2), with TRBD1 matching over 8 bases. Germline V gene sequence: CDR1 LGHDT, CDR2 YNNKEL (reference sequence). There are 15 residues in the CDR3. The J segment lost 2 bases and the V segment lost 1 base, leaving 1 base of the junction unmatched. CDR3 in amino acids: CASSQGTGTYNEQFF. The DNA of the CDR3 is TGTGCCAGCAGCCAAGGGACAGGGACCTACAATGAGCAGTTCTTC.

The rearrangement uses TRBV6-2 or TRBV6-3 and TRBJ2-7, with TRBD2 matching over 9 bases. CDR1 is MNHEY and CDR2 is SVGEGT in the germline V gene. The CDR3 is made up of 14 amino acids. Trimming removed 2 bases from V and 3 bases from J; junction bases left unmatched: 2. The CDR3 is CASSYPTSGYEQYF. CDR3 in DNA: TGTGCCAGCAGTTACCCGACTAGCGGCTACGAGCAGTACTTC.

This clone was observed a few times. The rearrangement uses TRBV7-9 and TRBJ2-7; 10 bases agree with TRBD1. V dropped 6 bases and J dropped 7; count of bases not matched to a gene: 12. The V gene's germline CDR1 is SEHNR and CDR2 FQNEAQ (reference sequence). The CDR3 has 15 residues. CDR3 sequence (DNA): TGTGCCAGCAGATCCGGGACAGGGGAAACAAAGGAGCAGTACTTC. Protein: CASRSGTGETKEQYF.

This chain connects TRBV5-5 to TRBJ2-5; the match to TRBD1 covers 8 bases. The germline V gene has CDR1 SGHKS and CDR2 YYEKEE (reference sequence). V trimming: 5 bases; J trimming: 5 bases; junction bases outside the gene matches: 11. The CDR3 length is 15 residues. The CDR3 DNA is TGTGCCAGCAGACCGCGGACAGGGTTGCGGGAGACCCAGTACTTC. This translates into CASRPRTGLRETQYF.

This chain links TRBV7-2 with TRBJ2-3; 9 positions agree with TRBD2. The trim removed 4 bases at V and 8 bases at J, leaving 7 bases unmatched. The CDR3 consists of 14 residues. Per germline, CDR1 SGHTA and CDR2 FQGNSA. The CDR3: CASSYSGREGTQYF. The CDR3 DNA reads as TGTGCCAGCAGCTATAGCGGGAGAGAGGGTACGCAGTATTTT.

The CDR3 region is CASSYSTSGRRNEQFF. The CDR3 DNA reads TGTGCCAGCAGTTACTCGACTAGCGGGAGGAGGAATGAGCAGTTCTTC. J is TRBJ2-1 and V is TRBV6-2 or TRBV6-3; 13 positions match TRBD2. Germline trimming cut 0 bases from V and 7 bases from J; bases unmatched to any gene: 3. Germline CDR1 and CDR2: MNHEY and SVGEGT. The CDR3 loop spans 16 amino acids.

This clone appeared once. The CDR3 DNA follows: TGTGCCAGCAGCTTCACTGATGGCGGGAGACACAGCACAGATACGCAGTATTTT. It specifies CASSFTDGGRHSTDTQYF. J is TRBJ2-3 and V is TRBV7-9; 7 bases fit TRBD2. Germline assignment: CDR1 SEHNR and CDR2 FQNEAQ (reference sequence). This CDR3 contains 18 residues. After removal of 3 bases from V and 0 bases from J, the junction contained 12 bases not matched to a gene. The whole variable domain, remainder taken from reference TRBV7-9 and TRBJ2-3, is DTGVSQNPRHKITKRGQNVTFRCDPISEHNRLYWYRQTLGQGPEFLTYFQNEAQLEKSRLLSDRFSAERPKGSFSTLEIQRTEQGDSAMYLCASSFTDGGRHSTDTQYFGPGTRLTVL.

Only a few counts were recorded for this clone. The chain carries TRBV29-1 and TRBJ2-7, with 7 bases identical to TRBD2. Germline V gene lookup returns CDR1 SQVTM and CDR2 ANQGSEA. With 4 bases clipped from V and 2 bases from J, the junction kept 8 bases outside the gene matches. This CDR3 has 14 amino acids. The CDR3 sequence is CSVGGGREPYEQYF. The CDR3 DNA reads as TGCAGCGTTGGGGGGGGGAGAGAACCCTACGAGCAGTACTTC.